The 10 T cell receptor beta chains below all came from one sample that was sequenced in a study of blood T cells in healthy people across ages. Combining a sample-barcoded 5' primer with a J-beta primer mix, a second PCR ran for about 7 to 12 cycles. Via MiXCR, TCRdb re-called the 5' RACE reads, giving one row per CDR3 protein. The table lists about 770,000 distinct CDR3 sequences, 44% of them singletons. Material: blood. All receptors derive from a man in his fifties or sixties in good health.

This clonotype has ten or more counts. The rearrangement links TRBV3-1 to TRBJ1-2; a possible D gene is TRBD1 (5 bases). Trimming stripped 3 bases from V and 3 bases from J, with 8 bases between. CDR1 is LGHDT and CDR2 is YNNKEL in the germline V gene (reference sequence). The CDR3 has 13 residues. The CDR3 loop is CASSQSGHYGYTF. Here the CDR3 DNA reads TGTGCCAGCAGCCAGTCAGGGCACTATGGCTACACCTTC.

J is TRBJ2-7 and V is TRBV7-2; 7 bases line up with TRBD1. V dropped 5 bases and J dropped 8; count of bases not matched to a gene: 12. CDR1 and CDR2 (germline): SGHTA, FQGNSA. The CDR3 contains 14 residues. CDR3 sequence (DNA): TGTGCCAGCAGCACCCACAGGGGTCTACGTCAGCAGTACTTC. Translation gives CASSTHRGLRQQYF.

This clonotype was detected a few times. The V and J genes are TRBV20-1 and TRBJ2-1; 8 bases agree with TRBD1. V lost 0 bases and J lost 2; bases outside the gene matches: 6. The CDR3 extends over 16 amino acids. The germline CDR1 and CDR2 sequences are DFQATT and SNEGSKA (reference sequence). DNA of the CDR3: TGCAGTGCTAGAGATCACGGACAGGGCACCTACAATGAGCAGTTCTTC. Residues: CSARDHGQGTYNEQFF.

The CDR3 loop reads CASSFSATTEAFF. The DNA for the CDR3 is TGTGCCAGCAGCTTCTCGGCAACCACTGAAGCTTTCTTT. This rearrangement joins TRBV7-3 to TRBJ1-1; D is undetermined. The germline CDR1 and CDR2 sequences are SGHTA and FQGTGA. The CDR3 has 13 amino acids. With 3 bases removed from V and 4 bases from J, the gap between germline ends came to 9 bases.

A few counts support this clonotype. The J gene is TRBJ1-1, the V gene TRBV6-6; TRBD1 matches at 11 bases. With 5 bases clipped from V and 4 bases from J, the junction kept 9 bases outside the gene matches. This CDR3 comprises 16 residues. Germline V gene sequence: CDR1 MNHNY, CDR2 SVGAGI (reference sequence). The CDR3 region has the DNA TGTGCCAGCAGTCCCAGGACAGGGGGCGCGGGCACTGAAGCTTTCTTT. The encoded protein is CASSPRTGGAGTEAFF.

The chain has TRBV24-1 and TRBJ2-5; unclear D gene. The end of the DNA fits TRBJ2-7 better, so the J call may be wrong. The CDR3 has 11 residues. Per germline, CDR1 KGHDR and CDR2 SFDVKD. CDR3 sequence (DNA): TGTGCCACCAGTGAGCCGCACGAGCAGTACTTC. This encodes CATSEPHEQYF.

The V call is TRBV20-1, the J call TRBJ2-4; D is unclear. CDR1 DFQATT and CDR2 SNEGSKA come from the germline V gene (reference sequence). The CDR3 loop spans 15 amino acids. The ends were cut back, 2 bases at V and 0 bases at J, with 11 bases in the middle. CDR3 region: CSARPVDLAKNIQYF. DNA for the CDR3: TGCAGTGCTAGACCCGTAGACCTAGCCAAAAACATTCAGTACTTC.

The V and J genes are TRBV6-5 and TRBJ2-7; TRBD1 is a possible D gene (9 bases). Trimming cost V 5 bases and J 2 bases, with 16 bases left between them. The CDR3 runs 15 residues. Germline lookup yields CDR1 MNHEY and CDR2 SVGAGI. CDR3 sequence: CASSISGTGTYEQYF. CDR3 in DNA: TGTGCCAGCAGTATTAGCGGGACAGGGACCTACGAGCAGTACTTC.

The V gene is TRBV3-1, the J gene TRBJ1-1; D unresolved. CDR1 and CDR2 (germline): LGHDT, YNNKEL (reference sequence). V was clipped by 5 bases and J by 7 bases, with 11 bases between them. The CDR3 covers 12 residues. The CDR3 region is CASSKRESEAFF. CDR3 DNA: TGTGCCAGCAGCAAGAGGGAAAGTGAAGCTTTCTTT.

This chain uses TRBV11-3 with TRBJ2-5; D is uncertain. The CDR3 contains 15 residues. The germline V gene encodes CDR1 SGHNT and CDR2 YENEEA. V gave up 7 bases and J gave up 2 bases, with 17 bases separating them. The CDR3 DNA sequence: TGTGCCAGCAACGAGAGGTCGGCTTATCAAGAGACCCAGTACTTC. The encoded protein is CASNERSAYQETQYF.